Listed below are T cell receptor beta chains from one sample, sequenced in a study of monozygotic twins with inflammatory bowel disease. No DNA is given; TCRdb re-called the 5' RACE reads and lists each CDR3 protein once. The sample data list approximately 120,000 distinct CDR3 sequences. What was sequenced was blood. Receptors were obtained from a human donor with ulcerative colitis or Crohn's disease, or a healthy co-twin of an affected twin (not recorded which). Each CDR3 is given with its conserved first and last residue.

v_gene: TRBV12-3/TRBV12-4
j_gene: TRBJ2-1
CDR3aa: CASSFLPKAYQNEQFF

v_gene: TRBV25-1
j_gene: TRBJ2-7
CDR3aa: CASSEYLGGGQGSSYEQYF

v_gene: TRBV28
j_gene: TRBJ2-4
CDR3aa: CASSLPPPDPNIQYF

v_gene: TRBV6-5
j_gene: TRBJ2-2
CDR3aa: CASTSGGAWNGGELFF

v_gene: TRBV15
j_gene: TRBJ1-2
CDR3aa: CATSTRDRGNYGYTF

v_gene: TRBV6-1
j_gene: TRBJ1-1
CDR3aa: CASSEGLSPPGTEAFF

v_gene: TRBV19
j_gene: TRBJ1-5
CDR3aa: CASSIGQTNQPQHF

v_gene: TRBV5-4
j_gene: TRBJ1-1
CDR3aa: CASSLAAGGVDTEAFF

v_gene: TRBV27
j_gene: TRBJ2-7
CDR3aa: CASSLSEDRAEQYF

v_gene: TRBV6-1
j_gene: TRBJ1-1
CDR3aa: CASSEGAGPHEAFF

v_gene: TRBV4-3
j_gene: TRBJ1-1
CDR3aa: CASSQGRQRLNTEAFF

v_gene: TRBV6-1
j_gene: TRBJ2-3
CDR3aa: CASRVRGALGTDTQYF

v_gene: TRBV14
j_gene: TRBJ2-3
CDR3aa: CASSPSGGAGDTQYF

v_gene: TRBV7-2
j_gene: TRBJ1-1
CDR3aa: CASSPTGEGDAFF

v_gene: TRBV20-1
j_gene: TRBJ2-1
CDR3aa: CSASTTSGNYNEQFF

v_gene: TRBV7-8
j_gene: TRBJ2-2
CDR3aa: CASSLDPGLAVTGELFF

v_gene: TRBV5-1
j_gene: TRBJ2-2
CDR3aa: CASSRSTTGANTGELFF

v_gene: TRBV5-4
j_gene: TRBJ1-2
CDR3aa: CASSHRGGNYGYTF

v_gene: TRBV20-1
j_gene: TRBJ1-3
CDR3aa: CSARDGQGTSGNTIYF

v_gene: TRBV10-3
j_gene: TRBJ2-3
CDR3aa: CAIGWAGADTQYF

v_gene: TRBV27
j_gene: TRBJ2-3
CDR3aa: CASSTRAGDTQYF

v_gene: TRBV28
j_gene: TRBJ2-5
CDR3aa: CASSSPSAGDISQETQYF

v_gene: TRBV14
j_gene: TRBJ2-3
CDR3aa: CASSQKDPSGTQYF